The following is a T cell receptor beta chain sequence with its context. The target of this receptor is not known. No much larger clonotype is one base removed from it; base qualities were not supplied. Libraries were prepared through 5' RACE. Sequencer: Illumina HiSeq 2500. A second PCR of about 6 to 12 cycles was run with a J-beta primer mix and a sample-barcoded 5' primer. A template-switch 5' adaptor carrying 12 random nucleotides introduced a unique molecular identifier onto each TCR beta cDNA molecule. Each sample yielded at least 2.5 million CDR3-containing paired-end reads. First-strand cDNA was synthesized from all RNA with the Mint cDNA synthesis kit, primed by a TRBC-specific oligonucleotide. All cDNA was treated with uracil-DNA glycosylase and then went through a first 18-cycle PCR with the universal primers M1SS and BC2_uni_R. Per the original workflow: Normalization of each sample was performed by random selection of 1 million high-quality reads, each carrying a distinct molecular identifier. Instead of being binned into consensus sequences, reads that shared molecular identifiers were thrown out. MiTCR, with a Q25 quality threshold and the strictest error-elimination algorithm, was used for CDR3 identification, clonotype clustering and error correction. A nonparametric unseen species model using Euler transformation provided a lower-bound estimate of total TCR beta diversity. The public reads were quality trimmed at Q25 with fastp and then assembled into clones with MiXCR by TCRdb, keeping productive beta chains. All rows with the same CDR3 protein become a single entry with the most common DNA and genes. In this record, the V and J calls reflect TCRdb's handling and not the investigators' own analysis. This sample gives about 1.4 million distinct CDR3 sequences in total; approximately 59% of them show up just once. The ten largest account for approximately 7% of the sample.

Systemically healthy Caucasian individuals from Russia, 39 in total and aged about 6 to 95 years, were included as donors. Roughly 10 milliliters of peripheral blood were collected from each donor into EDTA-treated Vacutainer tubes. PBMCs were isolated by Ficoll-Paque density-gradient centrifugation, with at least 7 million obtained per sample. Trizol reagent was used to extract total RNA from PBMCs, with at least 5.5 micrograms per sample. The percentages of naive CD45RAhigh/CD27high T cells were determined by flow cytometry on a PBMC aliquot from every donor. This entry belongs to a study of blood T cells in healthy people across ages (dated by TCRdb to about 2015). Concerning the study at large: In model experiments, roughly one uniquely barcoded TCR beta cDNA molecule per two T cells was captured by template switching. The donors were split into four age groups: young (average 16 years), middle-aged (39), aged (62) and long-lived (under 85). The study measured age-related changes in TCR beta repertoire diversity using deep sequencing normalized with unique cDNA molecular identifiers. To avoid experimental bias, donors of different ages were randomly spread across the sequencing lanes. Using the same blood draw, the study looked at two additional independent replicas of 1 million unique cDNA reads for two donors, one aged 18 to 30 and the other aged 80 or older. On the study overall, not on this receptor specifically: Since profiling was done on bulk unsorted PBMCs, naive and antigen-experienced compartments could not be conclusively compared. Compared with the aged group, more naive CD4+ T cells, fewer expanded clones and increased TCR diversity were shown by the long-lived group, suggesting age selection. A strong correlation was found between observed TCR beta diversity and the percentage of naive T cells measured by flow cytometry. Estimates of total diversity from one million sequenced T cells were regarded as lower bounds and underestimates. As age increased, observed TCR beta diversity per million T cells dropped in a roughly linear way, and a significant reduction was already evident by age 40. Because the CMV infection status of the donors was unknown, age-related changes in expanded clonotypes may potentially have been confounded.

The CDR3 numbers 14 residues from cysteine through phenylalanine. The CDR3 DNA has 42 bases and is translated from base 1. The germline V gene sets CDR1 to LGHNA and CDR2 to YNFKEQ. V and J are truncated by 1 base and 7 bases respectively, leaving an intervening sequence of 11 bases. The sequence was obtained from a man aged 18-30 years in good health. The sequenced sample consisted of blood. The receptor chain draws on TRBV4-2 and TRBJ2-1; the D gene cannot be named for sure. The CDR3 has the sequence CASSQARSSNEQFF. The DNA is TGTGCCAGCAGCCAAGCCCGTTCATCGAATGAGCAGTTCTTC.